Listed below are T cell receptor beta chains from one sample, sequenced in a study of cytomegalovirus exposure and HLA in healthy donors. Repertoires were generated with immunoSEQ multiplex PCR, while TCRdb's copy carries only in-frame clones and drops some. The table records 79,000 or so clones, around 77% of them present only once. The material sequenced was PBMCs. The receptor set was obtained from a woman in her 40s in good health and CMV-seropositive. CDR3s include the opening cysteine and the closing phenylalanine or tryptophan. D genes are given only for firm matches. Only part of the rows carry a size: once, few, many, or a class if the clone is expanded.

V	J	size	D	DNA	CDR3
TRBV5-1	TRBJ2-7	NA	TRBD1	TGCGCCAGCAGCCCGGAGCCCGGGACAGGGACTTACGAGCAGTACTTC	CASSPEPGTGTYEQYF
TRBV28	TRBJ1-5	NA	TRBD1	TGTGCCAGCAGAGCCGACAGGGGGAACGATCAGCCCCAGCATTTT	CASRADRGNDQPQHF
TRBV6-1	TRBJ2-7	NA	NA	TGTGCCAGCAGCCTCAGGGAAACAAACTACGAGCAGTACTTC	CASSLRETNYEQYF
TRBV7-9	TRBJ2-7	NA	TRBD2	TGTGCCAGCAGCTTGGCGGGGGGGGCGGGCGAGCAGTACTTC	CASSLAGGAGEQYF
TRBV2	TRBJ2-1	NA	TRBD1	TGTGCCAGCAGTGAACGAGGGACAGGGTTCGATGAGCAGTTCTTC	CASSERGTGFDEQFF
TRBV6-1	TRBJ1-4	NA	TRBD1	TGTGCCAGCACCGGGACAGGGGGCGCTAATGAAAAACTGTTTTTT	CASTGTGGANEKLFF
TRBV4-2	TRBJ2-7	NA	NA	TGTGCCAGCAGCCAGTACACAGGGACCGAGCAGTACTTC	CASSQYTGTEQYF
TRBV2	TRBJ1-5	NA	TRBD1	TGTGCCAGCCGGGGGACAGGGGTTATTCAGCCCCAGCATTTT	CASRGTGVIQPQHF
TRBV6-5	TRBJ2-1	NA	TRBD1	TGTGCCAGCAGTTACCAGGGGGCAAAGGCCAATGAGCAGTTCTTC	CASSYQGAKANEQFF
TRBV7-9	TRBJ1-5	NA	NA	TGTGCCAGCAGCTTGGGGTCAGACAGCGCCGAAAGGAAATCGCCCCAGCATTTT	CASSLGSDSAERKSPQHF
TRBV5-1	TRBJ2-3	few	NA	TGCGCCAGCAGTTCCCAAAGCATTACGGTCAGCACAGATACGCAGTATTTT	CASSSQSITVSTDTQYF
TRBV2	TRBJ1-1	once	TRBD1	TGTGCCAGCGCCATGGACAGGGTGAACACTGAAGCTTTCTTT	CASAMDRVNTEAFF
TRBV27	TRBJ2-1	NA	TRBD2	TGTGCCAGCAGCAACCTCGGAGCGGGGGCCCATGAGCAGTTCTTC	CASSNLGAGAHEQFF
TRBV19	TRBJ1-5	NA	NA	TGTGCCAGTAGTAAGTCGGGAGGCAATCAGCCCCAGCATTTT	CASSKSGGNQPQHF
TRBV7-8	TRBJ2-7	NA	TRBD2	TGTGCCAGCAGCTTAGGGGGGGGGACCTCCTACGAGCAGTACTTC	CASSLGGGTSYEQYF